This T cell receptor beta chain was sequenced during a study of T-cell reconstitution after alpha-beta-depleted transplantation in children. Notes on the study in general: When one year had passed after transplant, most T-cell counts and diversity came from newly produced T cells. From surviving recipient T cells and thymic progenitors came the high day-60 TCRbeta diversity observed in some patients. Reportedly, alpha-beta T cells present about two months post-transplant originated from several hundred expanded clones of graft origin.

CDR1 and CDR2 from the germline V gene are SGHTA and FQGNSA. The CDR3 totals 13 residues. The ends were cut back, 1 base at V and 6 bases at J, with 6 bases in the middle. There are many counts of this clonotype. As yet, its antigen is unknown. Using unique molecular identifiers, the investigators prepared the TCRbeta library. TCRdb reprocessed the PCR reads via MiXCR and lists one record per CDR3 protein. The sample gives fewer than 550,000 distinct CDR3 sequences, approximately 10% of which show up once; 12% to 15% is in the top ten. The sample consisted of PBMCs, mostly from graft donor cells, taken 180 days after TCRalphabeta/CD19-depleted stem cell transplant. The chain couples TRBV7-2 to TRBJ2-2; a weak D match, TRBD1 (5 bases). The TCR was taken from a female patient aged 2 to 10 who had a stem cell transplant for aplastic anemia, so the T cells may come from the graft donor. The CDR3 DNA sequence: TGTGCCAGCAGCTTAGGGGGCGCCGGGGAGCTGTTTTTT. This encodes CASSLGGAGELFF.